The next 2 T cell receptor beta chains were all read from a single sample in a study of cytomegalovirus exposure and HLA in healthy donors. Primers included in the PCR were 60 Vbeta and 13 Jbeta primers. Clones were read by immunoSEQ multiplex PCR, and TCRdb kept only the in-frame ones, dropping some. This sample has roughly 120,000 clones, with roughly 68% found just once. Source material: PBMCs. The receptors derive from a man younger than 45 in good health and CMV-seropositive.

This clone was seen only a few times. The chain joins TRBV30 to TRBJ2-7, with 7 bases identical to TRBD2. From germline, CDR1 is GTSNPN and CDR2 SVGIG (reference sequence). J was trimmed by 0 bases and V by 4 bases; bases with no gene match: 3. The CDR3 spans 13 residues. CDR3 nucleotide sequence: TGTGCCTGGATGAGCGGGGCCTCCTACGAGCAGTACTTC. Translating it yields CAWMSGASYEQYF.

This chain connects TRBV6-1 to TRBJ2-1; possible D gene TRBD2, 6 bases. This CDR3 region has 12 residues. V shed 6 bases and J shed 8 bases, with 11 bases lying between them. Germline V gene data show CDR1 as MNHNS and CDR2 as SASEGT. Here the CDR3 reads CASSRLDYEQFF. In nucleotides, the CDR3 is TGTGCCAGCAGCCGACTAGATTATGAGCAGTTCTTC.